This is a list of T cell receptor beta chains from one sample in a study of neurological immune-mediated disorders. In TCRdb, the 5' RACE reads were re-called with MiXCR into one record per CDR3 protein. The table includes 25,000 to 35,000 distinct CDR3 sequences, about 12% detected once. The sequenced sample consisted of PBMCs. The receptors were sampled from a woman aged 55-70 years in good health. Each CDR3 is given with its conserved first and last residue. A D gene is named only where the DNA matches it firmly. The size of a clone is reported for some rows only, either as once, few or many, or as a class for expanded clones.

d_gene: TRBD1
v_gene: TRBV27
abundance: medium-sized
j_gene: TRBJ2-2
CDR3aa: CASTSLRGPTGGELFF
CDR3nt: TGTGCCAGCACCTCCCTAAGGGGGCCCACGGGCGGGGAGCTGTTTTTT

d_gene: TRBD1
v_gene: TRBV4-2
abundance: many
j_gene: TRBJ2-7
CDR3aa: CASSQEQGYSSYEQYF
CDR3nt: TGTGCCAGCAGCCAGGAACAGGGGTACAGCTCCTACGAGCAGTACTTC

d_gene: TRBD1
v_gene: TRBV5-1
abundance: many
j_gene: TRBJ2-3
CDR3aa: CASRSGTGTSSTDTQYF
CDR3nt: TGCGCCAGCAGATCCGGGACAGGGACCTCTAGCACAGATACGCAGTATTTT

d_gene: .
v_gene: TRBV5-1
abundance: many
j_gene: TRBJ1-6
CDR3aa: CASSLFDLGNSPLHF
CDR3nt: TGCGCCAGCAGCTTGTTCGACCTCGGGAATTCACCCCTCCACTTT

d_gene: .
v_gene: TRBV11-2
abundance: many
j_gene: TRBJ2-5
CDR3aa: CASSFGGMETQYF
CDR3nt: TGTGCCAGCAGCTTTGGGGGAATGGAGACCCAGTACTTC

d_gene: TRBD2
v_gene: TRBV5-1
abundance: many
j_gene: TRBJ2-4
CDR3aa: CASSAGVSGIQYF
CDR3nt: TGCGCCAGCAGCGCGGGGGTCAGCGGCATTCAGTACTTC

d_gene: TRBD2
v_gene: TRBV7-9
abundance: many
j_gene: TRBJ2-2
CDR3aa: CASSFSGLGNTGELFF
CDR3nt: TGTGCCAGCAGCTTTTCGGGACTAGGGAACACCGGGGAGCTGTTTTTT

d_gene: .
v_gene: TRBV7-2
abundance: many
j_gene: TRBJ2-1
CDR3aa: CASSLERLNEQFF
CDR3nt: TGTGCCAGCAGCTTAGAACGCCTTAATGAGCAGTTCTTC

d_gene: .
v_gene: TRBV20-1
abundance: many
j_gene: TRBJ2-3
CDR3aa: CSALTRADTQYF
CDR3nt: TGCAGTGCTCTTACTAGGGCAGATACGCAGTATTTT

d_gene: .
v_gene: TRBV6-5
abundance: many
j_gene: TRBJ2-7
CDR3aa: CASSKGWTSLSYEQYF
CDR3nt: TGTGCCAGCAGTAAAGGCTGGACATCGCTCAGCTACGAGCAGTACTTC

d_gene: .
v_gene: TRBV20-1
abundance: many
j_gene: TRBJ2-1
CDR3aa: CSAREYNEQFF
CDR3nt: TGCAGTGCCCGTGAGTACAATGAGCAGTTCTTC

d_gene: .
v_gene: TRBV24-1
abundance: many
j_gene: TRBJ1-2
CDR3aa: CATSGPGAYGYTF
CDR3nt: TGTGCCACCAGTGGACCCGGGGCCTATGGCTACACCTTC

d_gene: .
v_gene: TRBV28
abundance: .
j_gene: TRBJ2-1
CDR3aa: CASTGPAPTYNEQFF
CDR3nt: TGTGCCAGCACCGGTCCGGCACCCACCTACAATGAGCAGTTCTTC

d_gene: .
v_gene: TRBV7-2
abundance: .
j_gene: TRBJ2-7
CDR3aa: CASSRDAFWENEQYF
CDR3nt: TGTGCCAGCAGCCGGGACGCCTTTTGGGAGAACGAGCAGTACTTC

d_gene: .
v_gene: TRBV7-2
abundance: many
j_gene: TRBJ2-7
CDR3aa: CASSSWLAYEQYF
CDR3nt: TGTGCCAGCAGCTCTTGGCTCGCCTACGAGCAGTACTTC

d_gene: TRBD2
v_gene: TRBV12-3/TRBV12-4
abundance: few
j_gene: TRBJ2-1
CDR3aa: CASSRAGGNNEQFF
CDR3nt: TGTGCCAGCTCCAGAGCGGGGGGGAACAATGAGCAGTTCTTC

d_gene: TRBD1
v_gene: TRBV12-3/TRBV12-4
abundance: many
j_gene: TRBJ1-2
CDR3aa: CASGQGAVNGYTF
CDR3nt: TGTGCCAGCGGGCAGGGGGCGGTGAATGGCTACACCTTC

d_gene: TRBD1
v_gene: TRBV20-1
abundance: many
j_gene: TRBJ1-4
CDR3aa: CSATGVRGLSGEKLFF
CDR3nt: TGCAGCGCAACAGGGGTGAGGGGACTATCGGGTGAAAAACTGTTTTTT

d_gene: .
v_gene: TRBV6-5
abundance: many
j_gene: TRBJ1-1
CDR3aa: CASSYGGSHTEAFF
CDR3nt: TGTGCCAGCAGTTACGGCGGGAGCCACACTGAAGCTTTCTTT

d_gene: .
v_gene: TRBV7-8
abundance: many
j_gene: TRBJ1-2
CDR3aa: CASSGLTGGYGYTF
CDR3nt: TGTGCCAGCAGCGGCCTAACGGGCGGCTATGGCTACACCTTC

d_gene: .
v_gene: TRBV9
abundance: many
j_gene: TRBJ2-3
CDR3aa: CASSVGRGQTSTDTQYF
CDR3nt: TGTGCCAGCAGCGTAGGACGGGGGCAGACTAGCACAGATACGCAGTATTTT

d_gene: .
v_gene: TRBV20-1
abundance: many
j_gene: TRBJ2-5
CDR3aa: CSATRGHQAQYF
CDR3nt: TGCAGTGCTACGCGGGGACACCAGGCCCAGTACTTC

d_gene: .
v_gene: TRBV7-9
abundance: many
j_gene: TRBJ2-7
CDR3aa: CASSFGPPYEQYF
CDR3nt: TGTGCCAGCAGCTTCGGACCGCCGTACGAGCAGTACTTC

d_gene: TRBD2
v_gene: TRBV18
abundance: medium-sized
j_gene: TRBJ2-3
CDR3aa: CASSPSGGRADTQYF
CDR3nt: TGTGCCAGCTCACCATCGGGGGGTAGGGCAGATACGCAGTATTTT

d_gene: .
v_gene: TRBV27
abundance: many
j_gene: TRBJ2-3
CDR3aa: CASSLSLANTQYF
CDR3nt: TGTGCCAGCAGTTTATCGCTAGCCAATACGCAGTATTTT

d_gene: TRBD1
v_gene: TRBV7-2
abundance: many
j_gene: TRBJ1-1
CDR3aa: CASSSDRANTEAFF
CDR3nt: TGTGCCAGCAGCTCTGACAGGGCGAACACTGAAGCTTTCTTT

d_gene: TRBD1
v_gene: TRBV5-1
abundance: many
j_gene: TRBJ2-1
CDR3aa: CASGTDRGVLNEQFF
CDR3nt: TGCGCCAGCGGTACGGACAGGGGGGTGCTCAATGAGCAGTTCTTC

d_gene: TRBD1
v_gene: TRBV4-3
abundance: many
j_gene: TRBJ2-1
CDR3aa: CASSRQGIGANEQFF
CDR3nt: TGCGCCAGCAGCCGACAGGGGATCGGGGCCAATGAGCAGTTCTTC

d_gene: .
v_gene: TRBV6-6
abundance: many
j_gene: TRBJ1-1
CDR3aa: CASSPPGRSGNTEAFF
CDR3nt: TGTGCCAGCAGCCCTCCGGGCCGGTCAGGGAACACTGAAGCTTTCTTT

d_gene: .
v_gene: TRBV12-3/TRBV12-4
abundance: many
j_gene: TRBJ1-2
CDR3aa: CASSLYLRGNYGYTF
CDR3nt: TGTGCCAGCAGTTTATATTTAAGGGGCAACTATGGCTACACCTTC

d_gene: TRBD1
v_gene: TRBV6-2/TRBV6-3
abundance: many
j_gene: TRBJ2-3
CDR3aa: CASSGRTGGGTDTQYF
CDR3nt: TGTGCCAGCAGTGGTCGGACAGGGGGAGGAACAGATACGCAGTATTTT

d_gene: .
v_gene: TRBV7-2
abundance: many
j_gene: TRBJ1-1
CDR3aa: CASSVDTNTEAFF
CDR3nt: TGTGCCAGCAGCGTGGACACGAACACTGAAGCTTTCTTT

d_gene: TRBD2
v_gene: TRBV12-3/TRBV12-4
abundance: many
j_gene: TRBJ2-7
CDR3aa: CASSLERGNTYEQYF
CDR3nt: TGTGCCAGCAGTTTAGAGCGGGGGAACACCTACGAGCAGTACTTC

d_gene: TRBD1
v_gene: TRBV20-1
abundance: many
j_gene: TRBJ1-2
CDR3aa: CSARWGTANYGYTF
CDR3nt: TGCAGTGCTAGATGGGGGACAGCTAACTATGGCTACACCTTC

d_gene: .
v_gene: TRBV6-5
abundance: many
j_gene: TRBJ1-1
CDR3aa: CASSYVRGGTGNTEAFF
CDR3nt: TGTGCCAGCAGTTACGTAAGGGGGGGGACGGGGAACACTGAAGCTTTCTTT

d_gene: .
v_gene: TRBV7-2
abundance: many
j_gene: TRBJ1-1
CDR3aa: CASSLGGTQNTEAFF
CDR3nt: TGTGCCAGCAGCTTAGGTGGTACCCAGAACACTGAAGCTTTCTTT

d_gene: .
v_gene: TRBV20-1
abundance: many
j_gene: TRBJ1-1
CDR3aa: CSARGFRGTEAFF
CDR3nt: TGCAGTGCTAGAGGGTTCAGAGGGACTGAAGCTTTCTTT

d_gene: TRBD1
v_gene: TRBV5-1
abundance: many
j_gene: TRBJ2-1
CDR3aa: CASSLDGQVLYNEQFF
CDR3nt: TGCGCCAGCAGTCTTGACGGACAGGTTCTTTACAATGAGCAGTTCTTC

d_gene: .
v_gene: TRBV29-1
abundance: many
j_gene: TRBJ2-7
CDR3aa: CSVMKGIYEQYF
CDR3nt: TGCAGCGTTATGAAGGGAATCTACGAGCAGTACTTC

d_gene: TRBD1
v_gene: TRBV4-3
abundance: many
j_gene: TRBJ1-5
CDR3aa: CASSPVAGQGAGQPQHF
CDR3nt: TGCGCCAGCAGCCCAGTCGCGGGACAGGGGGCTGGTCAGCCCCAGCATTTT

d_gene: .
v_gene: TRBV7-9
abundance: many
j_gene: TRBJ2-1
CDR3aa: CASSSRRLNEQFF
CDR3nt: TGTGCCAGCAGCTCACGCCGACTCAATGAGCAGTTCTTC

d_gene: .
v_gene: TRBV20-1
abundance: many
j_gene: TRBJ2-2
CDR3aa: CSARDLGSTGELFF
CDR3nt: TGCAGTGCTAGAGATTTGGGGAGCACCGGGGAGCTGTTTTTT

d_gene: TRBD2
v_gene: TRBV29-1
abundance: many
j_gene: TRBJ2-4
CDR3aa: CSVVGGGLPGLAKNIQYF
CDR3nt: TGCAGCGTTGTTGGCGGGGGTCTCCCCGGCCTAGCCAAAAACATTCAGTACTTC

d_gene: TRBD1
v_gene: TRBV6-1
abundance: many
j_gene: TRBJ1-2
CDR3aa: CASNGPGTGGYNYGYTF
CDR3nt: TGTGCCAGCAACGGACCCGGGACAGGGGGCTATAACTATGGCTACACCTTC

d_gene: .
v_gene: TRBV7-2
abundance: many
j_gene: TRBJ2-1
CDR3aa: CASSSLGGLVEQFF
CDR3nt: TGTGCCAGCAGCTCCCTCGGGGGGCTGGTTGAGCAGTTCTTC

d_gene: .
v_gene: TRBV7-2
abundance: many
j_gene: TRBJ1-2
CDR3aa: CASSLVLDGYTF
CDR3nt: TGTGCCAGCAGCTTAGTTCTAGACGGCTACACCTTC

d_gene: TRBD1
v_gene: TRBV2
abundance: .
j_gene: TRBJ1-2
CDR3aa: CASDSTGGSYGYTF
CDR3nt: TGTGCCAGCGACTCGACAGGGGGCAGCTATGGCTACACCTTC

d_gene: .
v_gene: TRBV6-6
abundance: many
j_gene: TRBJ1-5
CDR3aa: CASSYSGDSNQPQHF
CDR3nt: TGTGCCAGCAGTTACTCGGGGGACAGCAATCAGCCCCAGCATTTT

d_gene: .
v_gene: TRBV28
abundance: .
j_gene: TRBJ2-3
CDR3aa: CASSLPSGHTDTQYF
CDR3nt: TGTGCCAGCAGTTTACCGTCTGGCCACACAGATACGCAGTATTTT

d_gene: .
v_gene: TRBV5-1
abundance: many
j_gene: TRBJ2-7
CDR3aa: CASSPLPGNEQYF
CDR3nt: TGCGCCAGCAGCCCTCTCCCGGGGAACGAGCAGTACTTC

d_gene: .
v_gene: TRBV20-1
abundance: many
j_gene: TRBJ2-3
CDR3aa: CSAPTRGTDTQYF
CDR3nt: TGCAGTGCTCCTACCCGGGGCACAGATACGCAGTATTTT

d_gene: .
v_gene: TRBV4-3
abundance: many
j_gene: TRBJ2-3
CDR3aa: CASSQDRNMGTDTQYF
CDR3nt: TGCGCCAGCAGCCAAGATCGAAACATGGGGACAGATACGCAGTATTTT

d_gene: .
v_gene: TRBV6-2/TRBV6-3
abundance: many
j_gene: TRBJ1-2
CDR3aa: CASSYSKEGTNYGYTF
CDR3nt: TGTGCCAGCAGTTACTCGAAGGAGGGGACCAACTATGGCTACACCTTC

d_gene: TRBD1
v_gene: TRBV19
abundance: .
j_gene: TRBJ2-1
CDR3aa: CASSIRGGYGNEQFF
CDR3nt: TGTGCCAGTAGTATACGAGGGGGCTACGGGAATGAGCAGTTCTTC

d_gene: TRBD1
v_gene: TRBV18
abundance: many
j_gene: TRBJ2-7
CDR3aa: CASSGTGPYEQYF
CDR3nt: TGTGCCAGCTCCGGGACAGGTCCCTACGAGCAGTACTTC